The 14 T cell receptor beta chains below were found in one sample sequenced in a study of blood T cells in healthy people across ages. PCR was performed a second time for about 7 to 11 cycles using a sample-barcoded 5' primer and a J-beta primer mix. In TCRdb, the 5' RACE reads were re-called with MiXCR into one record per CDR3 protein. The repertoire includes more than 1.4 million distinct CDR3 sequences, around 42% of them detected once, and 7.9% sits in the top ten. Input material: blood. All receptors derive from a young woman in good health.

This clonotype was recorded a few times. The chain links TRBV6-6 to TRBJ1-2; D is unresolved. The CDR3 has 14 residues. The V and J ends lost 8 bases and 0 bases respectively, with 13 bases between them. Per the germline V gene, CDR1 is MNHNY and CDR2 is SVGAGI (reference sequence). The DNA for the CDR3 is TGTGCCAGCGGTGATCTCTCTGCTAACTATGGCTACACCTTC. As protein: CASGDLSANYGYTF.

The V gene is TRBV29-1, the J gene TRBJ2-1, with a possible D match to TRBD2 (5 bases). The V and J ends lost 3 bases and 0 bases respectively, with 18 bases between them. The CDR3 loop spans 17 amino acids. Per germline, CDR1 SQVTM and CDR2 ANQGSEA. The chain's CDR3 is CSVEGAERPSSYNEQFF. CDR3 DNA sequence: TGCAGCGTTGAGGGAGCGGAGAGACCGAGCTCCTACAATGAGCAGTTCTTC.

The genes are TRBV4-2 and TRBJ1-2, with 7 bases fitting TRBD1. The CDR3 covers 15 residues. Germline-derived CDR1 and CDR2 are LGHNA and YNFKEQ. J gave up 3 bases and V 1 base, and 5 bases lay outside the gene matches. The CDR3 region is CASSQGQGPYYGYTF. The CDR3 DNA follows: TGTGCCAGCAGCCAAGGACAGGGACCTTACTATGGCTACACCTTC.

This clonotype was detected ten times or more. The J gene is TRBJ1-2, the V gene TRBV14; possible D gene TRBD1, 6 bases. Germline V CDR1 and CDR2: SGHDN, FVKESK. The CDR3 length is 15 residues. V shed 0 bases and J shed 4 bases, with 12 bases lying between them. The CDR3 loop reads CASSQERGASYGYTF. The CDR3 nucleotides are TGTGCCAGCAGCCAAGAAAGGGGGGCCAGCTATGGCTACACCTTC.

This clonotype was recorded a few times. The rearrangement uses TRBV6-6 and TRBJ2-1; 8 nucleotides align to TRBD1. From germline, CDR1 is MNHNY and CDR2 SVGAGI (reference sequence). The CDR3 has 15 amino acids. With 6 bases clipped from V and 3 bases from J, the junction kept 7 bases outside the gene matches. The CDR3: CASSSPRGLYNEQFF. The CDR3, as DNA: TGTGCCAGCAGCAGCCCCAGGGGGCTCTACAATGAGCAGTTCTTC.

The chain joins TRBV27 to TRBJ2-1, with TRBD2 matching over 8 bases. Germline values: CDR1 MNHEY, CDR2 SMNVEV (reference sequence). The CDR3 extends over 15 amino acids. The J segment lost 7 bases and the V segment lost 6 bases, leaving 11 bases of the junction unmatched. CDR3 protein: CASSLSGGLRNEQFF. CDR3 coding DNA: TGTGCCAGCAGCCTCAGCGGGGGTCTACGGAATGAGCAGTTCTTC.

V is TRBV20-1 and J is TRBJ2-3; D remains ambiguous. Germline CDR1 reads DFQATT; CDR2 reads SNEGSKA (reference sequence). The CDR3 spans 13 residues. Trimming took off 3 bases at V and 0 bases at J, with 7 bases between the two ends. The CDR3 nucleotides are TGCAGTGCTAGCGTGACTAGCACAGATACGCAGTATTTT. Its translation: CSASVTSTDTQYF.

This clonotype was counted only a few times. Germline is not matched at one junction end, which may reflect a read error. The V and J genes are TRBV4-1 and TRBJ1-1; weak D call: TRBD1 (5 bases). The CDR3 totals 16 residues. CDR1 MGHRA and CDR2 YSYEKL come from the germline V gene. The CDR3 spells CASSPGGGRGAYEPFF. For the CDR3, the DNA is TGCGCCAGCAGCCCTGGCGGGGGACGAGGAGCTTATGAACCTTTCTTT.

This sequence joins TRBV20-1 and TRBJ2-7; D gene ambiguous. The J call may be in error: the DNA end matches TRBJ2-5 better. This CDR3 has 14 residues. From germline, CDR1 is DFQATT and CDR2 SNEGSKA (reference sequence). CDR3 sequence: CSAPGHLSKATQYF. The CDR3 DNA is TGCAGTGCCCCCGGGCACCTTTCTAAAGCGACCCAGTACTTC.

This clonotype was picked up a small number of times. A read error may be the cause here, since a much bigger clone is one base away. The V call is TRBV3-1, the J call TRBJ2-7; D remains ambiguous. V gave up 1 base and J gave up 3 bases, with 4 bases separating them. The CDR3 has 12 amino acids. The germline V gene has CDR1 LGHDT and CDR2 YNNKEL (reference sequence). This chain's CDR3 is CASSQVHYEQYF. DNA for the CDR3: TGTGCCAGCAGCCAAGTACACTACGAGCAGTACTTC.

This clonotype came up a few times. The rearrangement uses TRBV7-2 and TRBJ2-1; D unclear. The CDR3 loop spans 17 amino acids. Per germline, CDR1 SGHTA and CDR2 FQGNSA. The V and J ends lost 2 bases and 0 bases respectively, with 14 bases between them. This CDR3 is CASSLWGGGRSYNEQFF. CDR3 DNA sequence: TGTGCCAGCAGCTTATGGGGTGGCGGCCGCTCCTACAATGAGCAGTTCTTC.

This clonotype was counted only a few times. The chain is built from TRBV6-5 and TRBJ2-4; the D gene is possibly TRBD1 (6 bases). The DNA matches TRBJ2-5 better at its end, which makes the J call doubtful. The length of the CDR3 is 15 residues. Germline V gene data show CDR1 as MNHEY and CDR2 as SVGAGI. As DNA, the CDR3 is TGTGCCAGCAGGAGGGGTGGGGGCTTACAAGAGACCCAGTACTTC. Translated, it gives CASRRGGGLQETQYF.

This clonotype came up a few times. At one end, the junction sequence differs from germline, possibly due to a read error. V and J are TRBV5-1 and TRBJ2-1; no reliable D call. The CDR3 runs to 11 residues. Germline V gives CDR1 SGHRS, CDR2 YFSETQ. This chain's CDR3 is CASSLDAERFF. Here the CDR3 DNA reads TGCGCCAGCAGCTTGGATGCCGAGCGGTTCTTC.

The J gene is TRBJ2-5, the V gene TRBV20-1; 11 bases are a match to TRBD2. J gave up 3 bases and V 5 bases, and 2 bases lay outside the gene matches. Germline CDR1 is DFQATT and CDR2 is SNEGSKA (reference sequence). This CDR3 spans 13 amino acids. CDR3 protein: CSAWGLAEETQYF. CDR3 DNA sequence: TGCAGTGCTTGGGGACTAGCGGAAGAGACCCAGTACTTC.